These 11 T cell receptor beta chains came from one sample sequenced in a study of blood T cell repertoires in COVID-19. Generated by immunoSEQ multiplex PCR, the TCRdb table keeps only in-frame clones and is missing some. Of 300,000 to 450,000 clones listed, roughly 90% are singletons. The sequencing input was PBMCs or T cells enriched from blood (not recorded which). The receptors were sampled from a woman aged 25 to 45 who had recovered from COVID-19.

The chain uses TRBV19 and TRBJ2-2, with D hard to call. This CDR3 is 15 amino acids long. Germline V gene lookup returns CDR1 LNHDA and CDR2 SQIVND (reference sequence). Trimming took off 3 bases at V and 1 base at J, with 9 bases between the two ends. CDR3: CASSILPGNTGELFF. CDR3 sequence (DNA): TGTGCCAGTAGTATTCTCCCCGGGAACACCGGGGAGCTGTTTTTT.

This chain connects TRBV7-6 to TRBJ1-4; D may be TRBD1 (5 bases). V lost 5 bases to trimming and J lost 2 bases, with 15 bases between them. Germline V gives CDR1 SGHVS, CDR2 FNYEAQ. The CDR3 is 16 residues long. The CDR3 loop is CASSQRGARTNEKLFF. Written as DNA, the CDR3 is TGTGCCAGCAGCCAAAGGGGTGCAAGGACTAATGAAAAACTGTTTTTT.

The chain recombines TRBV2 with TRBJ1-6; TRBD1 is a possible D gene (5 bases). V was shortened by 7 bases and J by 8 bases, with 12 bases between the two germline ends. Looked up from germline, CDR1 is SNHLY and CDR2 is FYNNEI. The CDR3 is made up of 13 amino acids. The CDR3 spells CASKGLVDSPLHF. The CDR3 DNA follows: TGTGCCAGCAAGGGGCTGGTGGATTCACCCCTCCACTTT.

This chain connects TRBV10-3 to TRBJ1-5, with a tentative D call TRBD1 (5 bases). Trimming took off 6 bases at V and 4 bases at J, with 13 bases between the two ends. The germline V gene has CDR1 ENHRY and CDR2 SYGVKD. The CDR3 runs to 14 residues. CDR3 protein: CAIRDQGDNQPQHF. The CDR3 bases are TGTGCCATCAGGGATCAGGGTGATAATCAGCCCCAGCATTTT.

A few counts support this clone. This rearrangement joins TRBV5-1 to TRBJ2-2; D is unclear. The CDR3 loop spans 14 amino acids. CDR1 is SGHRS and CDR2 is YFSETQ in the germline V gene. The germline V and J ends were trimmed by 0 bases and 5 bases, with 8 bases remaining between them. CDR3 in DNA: TGCGCCAGCAGCTTGGTGAGAAAAACCGGGGAGCTGTTTTTT. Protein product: CASSLVRKTGELFF.

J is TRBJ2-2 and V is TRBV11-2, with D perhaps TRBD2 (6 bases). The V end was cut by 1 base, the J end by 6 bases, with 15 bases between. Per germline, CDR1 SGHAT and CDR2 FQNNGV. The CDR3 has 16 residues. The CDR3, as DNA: TGTGCCAGCAGCTTAGTCGGTCTGGGGGGAGCCGGGGAGCTGTTTTTT. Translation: CASSLVGLGGAGELFF.

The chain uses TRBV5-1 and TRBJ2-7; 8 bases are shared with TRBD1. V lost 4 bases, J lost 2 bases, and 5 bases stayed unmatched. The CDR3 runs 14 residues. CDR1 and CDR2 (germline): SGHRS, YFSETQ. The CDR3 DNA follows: TGCGCCAGCAGCACAGGGGGGATAACCTACGAGCAGTACTTC. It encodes CASSTGGITYEQYF.

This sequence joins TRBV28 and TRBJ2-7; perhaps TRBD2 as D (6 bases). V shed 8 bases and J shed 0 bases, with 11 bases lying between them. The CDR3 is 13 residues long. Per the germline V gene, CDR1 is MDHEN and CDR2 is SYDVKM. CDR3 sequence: CASWGLSSYEQYF. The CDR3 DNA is TGTGCCAGCTGGGGACTGAGCTCCTACGAGCAGTACTTC.

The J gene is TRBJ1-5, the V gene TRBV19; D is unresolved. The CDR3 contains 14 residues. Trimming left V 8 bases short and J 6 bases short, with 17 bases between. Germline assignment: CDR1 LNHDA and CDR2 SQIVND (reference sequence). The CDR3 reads CASDSRRASQPQHF. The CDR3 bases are TGTGCCAGTGATAGCAGGAGGGCGAGTCAGCCCCAGCATTTT. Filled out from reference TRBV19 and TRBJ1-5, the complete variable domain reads DGGITQSPKYLFRKEGQNVTLSCEQNLNHDAMYWYRQDPGQGLRLIYYSQIVNDFQKGDIAEGYSVSREKKESFPLTVTSAQKNPTAFYLCASDSRRASQPQHFGDGTRLSIL.

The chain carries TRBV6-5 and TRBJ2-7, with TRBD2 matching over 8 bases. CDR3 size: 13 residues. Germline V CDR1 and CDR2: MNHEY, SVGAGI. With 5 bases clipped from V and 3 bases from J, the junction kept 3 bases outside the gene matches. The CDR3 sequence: CASSSGGVYEQYF. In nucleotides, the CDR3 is TGTGCCAGCAGTAGCGGGGGCGTCTACGAGCAGTACTTC.

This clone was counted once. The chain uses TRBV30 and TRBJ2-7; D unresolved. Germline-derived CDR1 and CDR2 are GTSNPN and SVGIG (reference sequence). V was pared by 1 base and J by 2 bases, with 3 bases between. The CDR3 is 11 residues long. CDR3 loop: CAWSAPYEQYF. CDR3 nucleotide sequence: TGTGCCTGGAGTGCTCCCTACGAGCAGTACTTC. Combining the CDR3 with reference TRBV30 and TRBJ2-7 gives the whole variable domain SQTIHQWPATLVQPVGSPLSLECTVEGTSNPNLYWYRQAAGRGLQLLFYSVGIGQISSEVPQNLSASRPQDRQFILSSKKLLLSDSGFYLCAWSAPYEQYFGPGTRLTVT.